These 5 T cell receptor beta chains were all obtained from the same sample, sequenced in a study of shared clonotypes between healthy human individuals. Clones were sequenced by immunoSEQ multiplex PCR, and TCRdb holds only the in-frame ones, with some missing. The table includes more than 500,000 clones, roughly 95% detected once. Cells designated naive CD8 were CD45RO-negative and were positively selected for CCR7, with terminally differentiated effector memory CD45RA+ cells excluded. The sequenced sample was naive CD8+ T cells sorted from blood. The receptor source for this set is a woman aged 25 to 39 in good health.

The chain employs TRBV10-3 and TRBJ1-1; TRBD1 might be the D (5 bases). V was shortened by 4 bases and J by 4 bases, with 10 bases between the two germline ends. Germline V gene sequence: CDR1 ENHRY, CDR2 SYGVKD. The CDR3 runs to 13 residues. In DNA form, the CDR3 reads TGTGCCATCAGTGTGTCAGGGATCACTGAAGCTTTCTTT. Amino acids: CAISVSGITEAFF.

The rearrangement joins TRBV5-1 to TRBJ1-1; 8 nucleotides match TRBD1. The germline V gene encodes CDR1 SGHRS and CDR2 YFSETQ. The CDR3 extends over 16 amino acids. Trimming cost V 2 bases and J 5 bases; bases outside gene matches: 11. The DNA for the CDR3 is TGCGCCAGCAGCTTAAACCACAGGGGGAGAGGGACTGAAGCTTTCTTT. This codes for CASSLNHRGRGTEAFF.

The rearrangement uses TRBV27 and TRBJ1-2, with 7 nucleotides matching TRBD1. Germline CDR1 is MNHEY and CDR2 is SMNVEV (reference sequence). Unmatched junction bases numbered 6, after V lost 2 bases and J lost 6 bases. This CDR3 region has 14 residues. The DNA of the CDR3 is TGTGCCAGCAGTTTAGGAGGGGGCGCGGATGGCTACACCTTC. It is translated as CASSLGGGADGYTF.

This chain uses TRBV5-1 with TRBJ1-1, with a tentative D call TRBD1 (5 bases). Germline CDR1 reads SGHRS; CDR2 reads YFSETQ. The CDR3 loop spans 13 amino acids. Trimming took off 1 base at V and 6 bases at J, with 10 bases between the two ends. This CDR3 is CASSLIGGAEAFF. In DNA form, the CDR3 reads TGCGCCAGCAGCTTGATCGGGGGTGCTGAAGCTTTCTTT.

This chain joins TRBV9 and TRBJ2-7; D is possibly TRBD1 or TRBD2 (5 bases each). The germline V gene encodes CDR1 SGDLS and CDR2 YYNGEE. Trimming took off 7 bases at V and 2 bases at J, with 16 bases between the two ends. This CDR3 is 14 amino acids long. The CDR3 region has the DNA TGTGCCAGCCTCCCCCGGGACCAACCCTACGAGCAGTACTTC. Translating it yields CASLPRDQPYEQYF.